The 15 T cell receptor beta chains listed next were all sequenced from one sample in a study of blood T cell repertoires in COVID-19. The data were produced by immunoSEQ multiplex PCR, yet TCRdb's version contains in-frame clones alone and is incomplete. This sample has some 25,000 clones; 92% occur once, and the top ten carry 25% to 35%. The sample taken for sequencing was peripheral blood. These receptor sequences come from a man between 65 and 85 years old with active COVID-19.

The chain employs TRBV5-1 and TRBJ2-3; TRBD2 aligns across 9 bases. Germline loops: CDR1 SGHRS, CDR2 YFSETQ. This CDR3 contains 18 residues. V dropped 0 bases and J dropped 1; count of bases not matched to a gene: 9. The CDR3 DNA is TGCGCCAGCAGCTTGGCCTTTTATCCTAGCGGGGGCACAGATACGCAGTATTTT. As protein: CASSLAFYPSGGTDTQYF.

In DNA, the CDR3 is TGCGCCAGCAGCTTGGACGGACAGACTGCCTACGAGCAGTACTTC. It translates to CASSLDGQTAYEQYF. The rearrangement joins TRBV5-1 to TRBJ2-7, with D perhaps TRBD1 (6 bases). Trimming stripped 0 bases from V and 2 bases from J, with 12 bases between. This CDR3 is built from 15 residues. Germline V gene lookup returns CDR1 SGHRS and CDR2 YFSETQ. The full variable domain, completed using reference TRBV5-1 and TRBJ2-7, is KAGVTQTPRYLIKTRGQQVTLSCSPISGHRSVSWYQQTPGQGLQFLFEYFSETQRNKGNFPGRFSGRQFSNSRSEMNVSTLELGDSALYLCASSLDGQTAYEQYFGPGTRLTVT.

The chain combines TRBV3-1 (or the pseudogene TRBV3-2) with TRBJ1-2; possible D gene TRBD1, 6 bases. The CDR3 length is 15 residues. Germline CDR1 reads LGHDT; CDR2 reads YNNKEL (reference sequence). Trimming cost V 1 base and J 4 bases, with 13 bases left between them. Written as DNA, the CDR3 is TGTGCCAGCAGCCAAGTGGGGGGGGCTGGCTATGGCTACACCTTC. It translates to CASSQVGGAGYGYTF.

V is TRBV24-1 and J is TRBJ2-2, with 12 positions matching TRBD1. The V segment lost 9 bases and the J segment 5 bases; nucleotides outside the gene matches: 3. There are 14 residues in the CDR3. From germline, CDR1 is KGHDR and CDR2 SFDVKD. The CDR3 region has the DNA TGTGCCACCGCGGGACAGGGGGCGACCGGGGAGCTGTTTTTT. It encodes CATAGQGATGELFF.

The chain couples TRBV7-9 to TRBJ1-1; D is uncertain. CDR1 is SEHNR and CDR2 is FQNEAQ in the germline V gene (reference sequence). The CDR3 runs 15 residues. Deletions cut 5 bases from V and 0 bases from J, with 13 bases between. This CDR3 reads CASSTGRQMNTEAFF. DNA of the CDR3: TGTGCCAGCAGCACGGGTAGGCAAATGAACACTGAAGCTTTCTTT.

This rearrangement joins TRBV6-2 or TRBV6-3 to TRBJ1-1; 7 bases line up with TRBD1. From germline, CDR1 is MNHEY and CDR2 SVGEGT. This CDR3 is built from 16 residues. J was trimmed by 10 bases and V by 4 bases; bases with no gene match: 18. The CDR3 loop reads CASSFPNWSGGRTAFF. In nucleotides, the CDR3 is TGTGCCAGCAGTTTCCCGAATTGGTCAGGGGGGAGAACAGCTTTCTTT.

V usage is TRBV13 and J usage is TRBJ1-6; D possibly corresponds to TRBD1 (6 bases). The CDR3 loop spans 16 amino acids. The V gene lost 3 bases and the J gene lost 5 bases, with 14 bases spanning the gap. Germline V lookup: CDR1 PRHDT, CDR2 FYEKMQ (reference sequence). CDR3 loop: CASSFFGGGDNSPLHF. DNA for the CDR3: TGTGCCAGCAGCTTTTTTGGGGGCGGAGATAATTCACCCCTCCACTTT.

The chain employs TRBV5-4 and TRBJ1-1, with 7 bases aligning to TRBD1. The CDR3 is 15 amino acids. The germline CDR1 and CDR2 sequences are SGHNT and YYREEE (reference sequence). After removal of 5 bases from V and 2 bases from J, the junction contained 9 bases not matched to a gene. In DNA, the CDR3 is TGTGCCAGCAGTAGAGCCGGGACAGTAAACACTGAAGCTTTCTTT. Its protein is CASSRAGTVNTEAFF.

The chain links TRBV6-5 to TRBJ1-4, with D hard to call. Germline V gene sequence: CDR1 MNHEY, CDR2 SVGAGI. V shed 6 bases and J shed 0 bases, with 11 bases lying between them. The CDR3 extends over 15 amino acids. DNA of the CDR3: TGTGCCAGCAGAAGGCAGCGAGCAACTAATGAAAAACTGTTTTTT. Amino acids: CASRRQRATNEKLFF.

This sequence joins TRBV28 and TRBJ1-1; the D is unclear. Trimming shortened V by 6 bases and J by 0 bases, and 8 bases separated the two germline ends. The CDR3 runs 13 residues. From germline, CDR1 is MDHEN and CDR2 SYDVKM. The CDR3 loop reads CASSPRVNTEAFF. For the CDR3, the DNA is TGTGCCAGCAGCCCCCGCGTGAACACTGAAGCTTTCTTT.

The genes are TRBV7-3 and TRBJ2-1; 9 bases line up with TRBD2. Losses at the gene ends were 5 bases for V and 1 base for J; bases not matched to a gene: 3. Germline values: CDR1 SGHTA, CDR2 FQGTGA. The CDR3 sequence is 15 residues long. This chain's CDR3 is CASSPAGGSYNEQFF. CDR3 DNA sequence: TGTGCCAGCAGCCCAGCGGGGGGATCCTACAATGAGCAGTTCTTC.

The chain combines TRBV15 with TRBJ1-2, with D tentatively TRBD1 (5 bases). The CDR3 runs to 15 residues. V was trimmed by 0 bases and J by 4 bases, leaving 12 bases between them. Per the germline V gene, CDR1 is LNHNV and CDR2 is YYDKDF (reference sequence). The CDR3 sequence is CATSRDKSTVYGYTF. For the CDR3, the DNA is TGTGCCACCAGCAGAGATAAGTCGACAGTCTATGGCTACACCTTC.

This clone was seen a handful of times. The V gene is TRBV5-8, the J gene TRBJ1-4, with D perhaps matching TRBD1 (6 bases). Trimming stripped 4 bases from V and 4 bases from J, with 11 bases between. This CDR3 has 14 residues. The germline V gene has CDR1 SGHTS and CDR2 YDEGEE. CDR3 sequence (DNA): TGTGCCAGCAGCGAGGGGACACTTAATGAAAAACTGTTTTTT. Its translation is CASSEGTLNEKLFF.

This clone has just a few counts. The V call is TRBV7-2, the J call TRBJ2-3; 13 bases align to TRBD2. The V gene's germline CDR1 is SGHTA and CDR2 FQGNSA. The CDR3 is made up of 16 amino acids. J gave up 6 bases and V 5 bases, and 8 bases lay outside the gene matches. The CDR3 sequence: CASSPAGTSGIDTQYF. Here the CDR3 DNA reads TGTGCCAGCAGCCCAGCCGGGACTAGCGGGATTGATACGCAGTATTTT.

This chain joins TRBV15 and TRBJ1-4; tentatively, D is TRBD1 (6 bases). Looked up from germline, CDR1 is LNHNV and CDR2 is YYDKDF (reference sequence). CDR3 length equals 16 residues. V lost 1 base to trimming and J lost 6 bases, with 15 bases between them. CDR3 region: CATSRVYREEDEKLFF. The CDR3 region has the DNA TGTGCCACCAGCAGAGTCTACAGGGAAGAGGATGAAAAACTGTTTTTT. Complete variable domain (other parts from reference TRBV15 and TRBJ1-4): DAMVIQNPRYQVTQFGKPVTLSCSQTLNHNVMYWYQQKSSQAPKLLFHYYDKDFNNEADTPDNFQSRRPNTSFCFLDIRSPGLGDTAMYLCATSRVYREEDEKLFFGSGTQLSVL.